The source of this T cell receptor beta chain is a study of control samples from healthy donors and cancer patients. Produced via immunoSEQ multiplex PCR; TCRdb's table is partial and in-frame only. The table lists about 130,000 clones, around 94% of them singletons. The CDR3 spans 16 residues. Germline values: CDR1 SGHAT, CDR2 FQNNGV. The J segment lost 8 bases and the V segment lost 1 base, leaving 8 bases of the junction unmatched. This clonotype was obtained from a man aged 60 to 69 with colorectal cancer. This chain links TRBV11-2 with TRBJ2-1; 10 bases align to TRBD2. What was sequenced was PBMCs. Here the CDR3 reads CASSLGSGGVLDEQFF. CDR3 DNA sequence: TGTGCCAGCAGCTTAGGGAGCGGGGGGGTCCTGGATGAGCAGTTCTTC.